Described below is a single T cell receptor beta chain sequence and its context. Its recognized antigen is unknown. Compared with germline, one end of the junction differs, possibly owing to a read error. This specimen comes from a study of shared clonotypes between healthy human individuals (dated by TCRdb to 2018 to 2021). Study-level background: The cohort comprised a couple of women and three men aged 18 to 49 years. To increase sequencing depth and limit assay-specific biases, TCR repertoire library preparation and sequencing were carried out by different laboratories using diverse techniques. For each donor, CD4 naive and CD4 memory were each run on three plates, CD8 naive on two plates, and CD8 memory on one plate. Between about 0.85 and 9.5 billion PBMCs per donor were obtained by leukapheresis. To estimate repertoire size and how much clonotype sharing occurs between individuals, the study deeply sequenced the blood TCR repertoires of five healthy adults.

The research as a whole found: The small number of donors limited the genetic and exposure-history diversity represented. Clonotypes shared by all four sorted-subset donors showed higher generation probabilities than non-shared clonotypes. Pairwise subsampling indicated that sequencing depth was expected to affect the degree of clonotype sharing among donors. Naive subsets generally had larger estimated clonotype richness than memory subsets did. Sharing across a handful of donors was observed for around 5% of naive CD4, about 4% of naive CD8, around 2.5% of memory CD4, and about 0.4% of memory CD8 clonotypes. Rarefaction of sorted-subset datasets indicated incomplete sequencing despite the large sequencing depth. Only blood was sampled, and tissue TCR repertoires likely differ from those in blood.

CDR1 and CDR2 were assigned from the germline V gene as SNHLY and FYNNEI. The CDR3 sequence holds 14 residues, the cysteine and phenylalanine included. This entry keeps only the CDR3 DNA: 42 bases, framed from base 1. Using the deep immunoSEQ assay, multiplex PCR amplified TCR CDR3 regions from genomic DNA. Genomic DNA extracted from each cell subset was distributed evenly over all wells of several immunoSEQ 96-well plates, and each plate served as one replicate. For sorted subsets, approximately 200 ng of genomic DNA, equivalent to 25,000 to 35,000 T cell genomes, went into each replicate PCR. Purified libraries were quantified with a Qubit 3.0 fluorometer, sized on a Bioanalyzer 2100, and re-quantified with the KAPA Library Quantification kit. Every immunoSEQ 96-well plate was sequenced on a dedicated single-read 150-cycle Illumina NextSeq 550 flow cell. On the study's bioinformatics: Because only junctional sequences without quality scores were contained in the immunoSEQ output, filtering matching that applied to full-length reads could not be performed. To assign V/J genes and CDR3, sequences were annotated against IMGT germline references using PyIR, a Python wrapper for IgBLAST v1.9. Reads with weak V/J assignments (E-value above 1e-6), missing CDR3, stop codons, out-of-frame junctions, or ambiguous translated residues were removed. V3J clonotypes were defined as sequences sharing an identical inferred V gene, J gene, and CDR3 amino acid sequence. To compute the percentage overlap between repertoires, the number of shared unique clonotypes was divided by the size of the smaller repertoire. Three approaches were used to assess repertoire richness: RTK rarefaction, the Chao1 estimator, and Recon v2.1 estimates of unobserved clonotypes. Generation probabilities for all TCRbeta clonotypes obtained by the gDNA method from four donors were computed using OLGA. TCRdb provides this immuneACCESS table in a form limited to in-frame rearrangements. Some clones are lacking; in checked studies, under half of them reflect an unresolved V gene, and why the rest are absent is not known. The V and J calls and clone size come from that table; D and trimming were worked out from the DNA. Across this sample there are more than 2 million clones, with nearly 97% seen only once. Over 0.1% of the sample comes from the top ten.

The donors were healthy, HIV-negative adults who had no recently reported acute infections or vaccinations. Every donor was a Caucasian adult living in Nashville, Tennessee, USA. CD4+ T cells were enriched by magnetic negative selection, after which naive cells were positively selected on CD45RA and the negative fraction was taken as the memory subset. Blood was obtained by leukapheresis, after which PBMCs were separated by Ficoll-Histopaque density gradient centrifugation and cryopreserved in liquid nitrogen vapor phase. Analytical flow cytometry was used to check the purity and quantity of every magnetically sorted T cell population. Each sorted fraction had its genomic DNA isolated and then quantified by UV absorbance on a Nanodrop 2000c.

This TCR derives from a man younger than 35 in good health. The chain employs TRBV2 and TRBJ2-2; a tentative D match to TRBD2 spans 6 bases. Sequenced: naive CD4+ T cells sorted from blood. The cell subset or site label, as the study defines it: CD45RA+ positively selected. Here is the DNA: TGTGCCAGCAGTAAAGCGGGGAACACCGGGGAGCTGTTTTTT. Its coded protein is CASSKAGNTGELFF.